The next 8 T cell receptor beta chains were all read from a single sample in a study of blood T cells in healthy people across ages (dated by TCRdb to the mid-2010s). The library was built by means of 5' RACE. The sample was run on an Illumina HiSeq 2500. The second PCR ran for about 7 to 11 cycles and used a J-beta primer mix along with a sample-barcoded 5' primer. Using fastp at Q25 and MiXCR, TCRdb reprocessed the public reads and kept productive beta chains. Identical CDR3 proteins give one entry, which carries the most common genes and DNA. Counted in this sample were 500,000 to 550,000 distinct CDR3 sequences; approximately 25% of them appeared once. Roughly 9% of the sample is held by the ten biggest clonotypes. The same sample was also studied in work on T cells of mothers and their children.

The sequencing input was blood. The receptors were sampled from a boy aged 10-17 years in good health.

Comment on this clonotype: A much bigger clone sits one base away, suggesting this may be a read error. The chain employs TRBV6-2 or TRBV6-3 and TRBJ1-2; no clear D. Germline V lookup: CDR1 MNHEY, CDR2 SVGEGT. The length of the CDR3 is 13 residues. Trimming took off 2 bases at V and 4 bases at J, with 8 bases between the two ends. CDR3 region: CASSYEAFYGYTF. The CDR3 nucleotides read TGTGCCAGCAGTTACGAGGCCTTCTATGGCTACACCTTC.

The chain uses TRBV4-2 and TRBJ2-4; a possible D gene is TRBD2 (6 bases). The V gene lost 0 bases and the J gene lost 8 bases, with 14 bases spanning the gap. Germline values: CDR1 LGHNA, CDR2 YNFKEQ. This CDR3 comprises 15 residues. CDR3 residues: CASSQEWRDGHIQYF. DNA of the CDR3: TGTGCCAGCAGCCAAGAATGGAGGGACGGACACATTCAGTACTTC.

This clonotype was observed a few times. The chain couples TRBV20-1 to TRBJ2-7; D is perhaps TRBD2 (6 bases). The CDR3 runs to 13 residues. CDR1 is DFQATT, CDR2 SNEGSKA, per germline (reference sequence). V lost 6 bases and J 2 bases, leaving 14 bases between the germline ends. CDR3 region: CSARPGRTYEQYF. The CDR3 region has the DNA TGCAGTGCCCGACCCGGGAGAACCTACGAGCAGTACTTC.

The V gene is TRBV28, the J gene TRBJ1-5, with TRBD1 matching 8 bases. CDR3 length: 15 residues. Germline loops: CDR1 MDHEN, CDR2 SYDVKM. J gave up 3 bases and V 6 bases, and 7 bases lay outside the gene matches. The CDR3 loop reads CASRLQGAHNQPQHF. The CDR3 nucleotides read TGTGCCAGCAGGTTGCAGGGGGCCCACAATCAGCCCCAGCATTTT.

Worth noting for this clonotype: One end of the junction fails to match germline, which may point to a read error. The CDR3 sequence: CTSSSPSTDTQYF. CDR3 DNA sequence: TGTACCAGCAGCTCTCCCAGCACAGATACGCAGTATTTT. V usage is TRBV7-9 and J usage is TRBJ2-3; D is unresolved. This CDR3 spans 13 amino acids. In germline, CDR1 is SEHNR, CDR2 FQNEAQ (reference sequence).

The chain carries TRBV7-2 and TRBJ1-3; D remains ambiguous. The CDR3 consists of 16 residues. CDR1 SGHTA and CDR2 FQGNSA come from the germline V gene. V lost 1 base and J 0 bases, leaving 10 bases between the germline ends. CDR3 DNA: TGTGCCAGCAGCTTAGAGCCCGCAAGCTCTGGAAACACCATATATTTT. Translated: CASSLEPASSGNTIYF. The full variable domain, with the rest looked up from reference TRBV7-2 and TRBJ1-3, is GAGVSQSPSNKVTEKGKDVELRCDPISGHTALYWYRQSLGQGLEFLIYFQGNSAPDKSGLPSDRFSAERTGGSVSTLTIQRTQQEDSAVYLCASSLEPASSGNTIYFGEGSWLTVV.

The V and J genes are TRBV29-1 and TRBJ2-6; D not resolved. Germline CDR1 reads SQVTM; CDR2 reads ANQGSEA. The CDR3 is 18 amino acids. Trimming left V 0 bases short and J 0 bases short, with 15 bases between. The CDR3 coding sequence is TGCAGCGTTGAAGATCTCAACGTTGAGAGCTCTGGGGCCAACGTCCTGACTTTC. This gives the protein CSVEDLNVESSGANVLTF.

This clonotype was seen a handful of times. The rearrangement uses TRBV24-1 and TRBJ1-4; D uncertain. This CDR3 contains 15 residues. Deletions cut 6 bases from V and 0 bases from J, with 10 bases between. CDR1 KGHDR and CDR2 SFDVKD come from the germline V gene. The DNA of the CDR3 is TGTGCCACCAGTCCAGGACCTGCAACTAATGAAAAACTGTTTTTT. Residues: CATSPGPATNEKLFF.